This record concerns one TCR beta chain sequence. The sample is drawn from a study of long-term antiretroviral therapy in people with HIV. This CDR3 has 15 residues. Germline lookup yields CDR1 MNHNY and CDR2 SVGAGI (reference sequence). V dropped 3 bases and J dropped 2 bases, with 10 bases sitting between them. The immunoSEQ assay was v3.0, run at survey level. Generated by immunoSEQ multiplex PCR, the TCRdb table keeps only in-frame clones and is missing some. Among roughly 25,000 clones listed, approximately 83% were seen once. This sequence joins TRBV6-6 and TRBJ1-4; possible D gene TRBD1, 5 bases. The sample was unsorted PBMCs, taken 0.7 years before starting antiretroviral therapy. This receptor was obtained from a man between 25 and 39 years old with HIV. CDR3 bases: TGTGCCAGCAGTTATAATGGGGCTACTAATGAAAAACTGTTTTTT. Its translation is CASSYNGATNEKLFF.